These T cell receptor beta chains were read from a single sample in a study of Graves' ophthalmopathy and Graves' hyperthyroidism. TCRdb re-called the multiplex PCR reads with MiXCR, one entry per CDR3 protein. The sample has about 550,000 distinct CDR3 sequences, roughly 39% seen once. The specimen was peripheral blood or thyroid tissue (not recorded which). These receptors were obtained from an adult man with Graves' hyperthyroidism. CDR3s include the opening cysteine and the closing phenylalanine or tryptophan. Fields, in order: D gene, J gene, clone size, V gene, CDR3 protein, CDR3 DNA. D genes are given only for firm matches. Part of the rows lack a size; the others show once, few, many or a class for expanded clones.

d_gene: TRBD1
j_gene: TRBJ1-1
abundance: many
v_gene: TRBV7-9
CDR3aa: CASSSTGSWDTEAFF
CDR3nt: TGTGCCAGCAGTTCGACAGGGTCTTGGGACACTGAAGCTTTCTTT

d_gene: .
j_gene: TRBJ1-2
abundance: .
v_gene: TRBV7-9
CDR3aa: CASSRGREDSYGYTF
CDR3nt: TGTGCCAGCAGCCGAGGACGGGAGGACAGCTATGGCTACACCTTC

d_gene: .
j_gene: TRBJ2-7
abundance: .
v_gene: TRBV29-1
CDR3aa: CSQELRTTYEQYF
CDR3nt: TGCAGCCAAGAACTGAGGACTACCTACGAGCAGTACTTC

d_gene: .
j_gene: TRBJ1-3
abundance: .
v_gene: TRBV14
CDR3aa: CASSQDWGFGNTIYF
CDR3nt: TGTGCCAGCAGCCAAGATTGGGGGTTCGGAAACACCATATATTTT

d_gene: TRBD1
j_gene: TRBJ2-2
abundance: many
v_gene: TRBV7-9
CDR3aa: CASSPQGVTGELFF
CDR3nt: TGTGCCAGCAGCCCCCAGGGGGTGACCGGGGAGCTGTTTTTT

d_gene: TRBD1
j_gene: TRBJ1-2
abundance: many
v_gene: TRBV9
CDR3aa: CASSVGTGVVGYTF
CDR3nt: TGTGCCAGCAGCGTCGGGACAGGGGTAGTTGGCTACACCTTC

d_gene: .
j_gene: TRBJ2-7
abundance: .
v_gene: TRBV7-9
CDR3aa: CASSLTGGRGEQYF
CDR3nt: TGTGCCAGCAGCTTAACAGGAGGGCGAGGTGAGCAGTACTTC

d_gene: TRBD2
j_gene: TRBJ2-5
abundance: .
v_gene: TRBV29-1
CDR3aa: CSVEFWVPGLAGSQETQYF
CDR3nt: TGCAGCGTTGAATTCTGGGTCCCGGGACTAGCGGGATCCCAAGAGACCCAGTACTTC

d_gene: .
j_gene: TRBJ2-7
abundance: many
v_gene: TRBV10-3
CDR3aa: CAISEQGVDEQYF
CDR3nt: TGTGCCATCAGTGAACAGGGAGTTGACGAGCAGTACTTC

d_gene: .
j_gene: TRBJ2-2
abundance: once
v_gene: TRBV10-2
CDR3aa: CASSEKRGGNTGELFF
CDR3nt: TGTGCCAGCAGTGAAAAACGGGGAGGCAACACCGGGGAGCTGTTTTTT

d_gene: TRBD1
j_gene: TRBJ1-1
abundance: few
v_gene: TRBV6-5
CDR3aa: CASSYRTGLNTEAFF
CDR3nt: TGTGCCAGCAGTTACAGGACAGGGTTGAACACTGAAGCTTTCTTT

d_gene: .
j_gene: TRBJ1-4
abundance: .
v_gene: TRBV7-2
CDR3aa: CASSLTTGSDEKLFF
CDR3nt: TGTGCCAGCAGTTTAACGACAGGCAGTGATGAAAAACTGTTTTTT

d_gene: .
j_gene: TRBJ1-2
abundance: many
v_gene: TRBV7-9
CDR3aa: CASSSPPLRANYGYTF
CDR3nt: TGTGCCAGCAGCTCCCCCCCCCTCCGAGCTAACTATGGCTACACCTTC

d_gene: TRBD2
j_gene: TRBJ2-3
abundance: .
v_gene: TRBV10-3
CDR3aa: CASSSLSSGIHTDTQYF
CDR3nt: TGTGCCAGCAGTTCCCTTTCTAGCGGGATACACACAGATACGCAGTATTTT

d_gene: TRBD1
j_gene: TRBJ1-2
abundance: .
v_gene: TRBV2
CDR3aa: CASSPRSGDSGGYTF
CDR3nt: TGTGCCAGCAGCCCCCGGTCCGGGGACAGCGGTGGCTACACCTTC

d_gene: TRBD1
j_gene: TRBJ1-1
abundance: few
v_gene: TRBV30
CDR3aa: CAWSRTGFYAFF
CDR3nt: TGTGCCTGGAGTCGGACAGGGTTTTACGCTTTCTTT

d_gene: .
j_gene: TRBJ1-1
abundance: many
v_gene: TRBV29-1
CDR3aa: CSVLSVTEAFF
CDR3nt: TGCAGCGTTTTAAGTGTCACTGAAGCTTTCTTT

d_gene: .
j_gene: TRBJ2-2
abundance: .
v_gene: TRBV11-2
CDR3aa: CASSLEATAEGRNTGELFF
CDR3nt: TGTGCCAGCAGCTTAGAGGCCACGGCGGAGGGGAGGAACACCGGGGAGCTGTTTTTT

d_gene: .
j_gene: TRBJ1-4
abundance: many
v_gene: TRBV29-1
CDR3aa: CSVEDRATNEKLFF
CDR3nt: TGCAGCGTGGAAGACAGAGCAACTAATGAAAAACTGTTTTTT

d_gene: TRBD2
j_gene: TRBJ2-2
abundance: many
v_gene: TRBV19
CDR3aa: CASNPGLAVNTGELFF
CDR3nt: TGTGCCAGTAACCCGGGACTAGCGGTGAACACCGGGGAGCTGTTTTTT

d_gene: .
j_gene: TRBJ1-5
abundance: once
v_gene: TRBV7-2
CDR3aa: CASSGLVSRVINQPQHF
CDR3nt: TGTGCCAGCAGTGGACTTGTTTCTAGGGTTATCAATCAGCCCCAGCATTTT

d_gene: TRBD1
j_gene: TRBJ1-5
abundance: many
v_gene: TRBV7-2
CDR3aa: CASSPQTGKSNQPQHF
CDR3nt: TGTGCCAGCAGCCCCCAGACAGGGAAAAGCAATCAGCCCCAGCATTTT

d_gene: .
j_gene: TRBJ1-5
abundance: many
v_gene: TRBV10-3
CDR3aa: CASSSIDSNQPQHF
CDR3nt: TGTGCCAGCAGTTCAATCGATAGCAATCAGCCCCAGCATTTT

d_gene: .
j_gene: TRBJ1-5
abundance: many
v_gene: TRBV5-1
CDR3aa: CASSLGGEWDQPQHF
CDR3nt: TGCGCCAGCAGCTTGGGGGGCGAGTGGGATCAGCCCCAGCATTTT

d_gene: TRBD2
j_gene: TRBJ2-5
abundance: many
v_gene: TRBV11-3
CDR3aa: CASSFSGRKETQYF
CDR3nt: TGTGCCAGCAGCTTTAGCGGGCGCAAGGAGACCCAGTACTTC

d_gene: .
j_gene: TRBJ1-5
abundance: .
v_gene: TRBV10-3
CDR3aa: CATQPGFNQPQHF
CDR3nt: TGTGCTACCCAACCAGGGTTTAATCAGCCCCAGCATTTT

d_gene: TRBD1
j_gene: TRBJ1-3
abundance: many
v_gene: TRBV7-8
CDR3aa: CASSLGGSRSGNTIYF
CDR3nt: TGTGCCAGCAGCCTAGGGGGCTCTCGCTCTGGAAACACCATATATTTT

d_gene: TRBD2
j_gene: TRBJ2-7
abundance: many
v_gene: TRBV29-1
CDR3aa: CSEGTSGREEHYEQYF
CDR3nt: TGCAGCGAGGGGACTAGCGGGAGGGAGGAGCACTACGAGCAGTACTTC

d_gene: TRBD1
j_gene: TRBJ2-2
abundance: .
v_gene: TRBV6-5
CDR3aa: CASSSDTQGAAGELFF
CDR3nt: TGTGCCAGCAGTTCCGATACACAGGGGGCGGCCGGGGAGCTGTTTTTT

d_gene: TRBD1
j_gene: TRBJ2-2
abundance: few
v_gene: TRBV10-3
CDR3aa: CASSYSIKAGGMTGELFF
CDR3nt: TGTGCCAGCAGTTACTCGATTAAGGCAGGGGGCATGACCGGGGAGCTGTTTTTT

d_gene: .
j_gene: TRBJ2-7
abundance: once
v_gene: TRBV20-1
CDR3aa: CSASGAGQYEQYF
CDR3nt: TGCAGTGCTAGCGGGGCGGGACAGTACGAGCAGTACTTC

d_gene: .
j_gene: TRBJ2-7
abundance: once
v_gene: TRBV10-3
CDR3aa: CAIGDTGEQYF
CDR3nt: TGTGCCATCGGGGACACCGGGGAGCAGTACTTC

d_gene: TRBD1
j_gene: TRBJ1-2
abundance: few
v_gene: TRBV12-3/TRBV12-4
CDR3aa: CASSFAGGGSYGYTF
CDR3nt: TGTGCCAGCAGTTTTGCAGGGGGAGGTTCCTATGGCTACACCTTC

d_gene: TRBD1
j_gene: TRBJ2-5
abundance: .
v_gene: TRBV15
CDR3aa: CATKGAAEETQYF
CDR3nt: TGTGCCACCAAGGGGGCGGCGGAGGAGACCCAGTACTTC

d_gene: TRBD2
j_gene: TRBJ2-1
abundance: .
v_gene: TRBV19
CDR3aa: CASSNWTSGSNEQFF
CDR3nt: TGTGCCAGTAGTAACTGGACTAGCGGTTCCAATGAGCAGTTCTTC

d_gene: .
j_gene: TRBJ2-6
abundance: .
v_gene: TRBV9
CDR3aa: CASSVAGEDLTF
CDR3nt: TGTGCCAGCAGCGTAGCGGGAGAGGACCTGACTTTC

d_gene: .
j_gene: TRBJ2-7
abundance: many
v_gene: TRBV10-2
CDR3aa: CASSPSLGPLYEQYF
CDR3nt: TGCGCCAGCAGCCCCTCTCTAGGGCCGCTCTACGAGCAGTACTTC

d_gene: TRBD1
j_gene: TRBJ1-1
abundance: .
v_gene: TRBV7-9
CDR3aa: CASSLADRGYTEAFF
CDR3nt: TGTGCCAGCAGCTTAGCGGACAGGGGGTACACTGAAGCTTTCTTT

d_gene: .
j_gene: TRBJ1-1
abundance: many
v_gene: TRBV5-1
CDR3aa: CASSQGLEAFF
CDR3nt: TGCGCCAGCAGCCAGGGACTTGAAGCTTTCTTT

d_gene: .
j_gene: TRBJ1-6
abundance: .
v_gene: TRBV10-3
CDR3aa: CAIRAGPYNSPLHF
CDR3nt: TGTGCCATCAGGGCAGGACCCTATAATTCACCCCTCCACTTT

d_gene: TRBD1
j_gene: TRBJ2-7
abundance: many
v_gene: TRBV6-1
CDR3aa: CASSEASGTAYEQYF
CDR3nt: TGTGCCAGCAGTGAAGCCTCCGGGACAGCCTACGAGCAGTACTTC

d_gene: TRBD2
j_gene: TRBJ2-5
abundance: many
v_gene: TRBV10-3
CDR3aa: CAISTGTSGGQETQYF
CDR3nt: TGTGCCATCAGTACCGGGACTAGCGGGGGGCAAGAGACCCAGTACTTC

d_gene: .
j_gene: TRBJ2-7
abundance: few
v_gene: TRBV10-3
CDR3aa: CASSPLDEAYEQYF
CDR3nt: TGTGCCAGCTCACCTCTGGACGAGGCCTACGAGCAGTACTTC

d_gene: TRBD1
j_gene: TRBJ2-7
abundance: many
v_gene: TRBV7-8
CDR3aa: CASSFYFSRDRVHEQYF
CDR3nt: TGTGCCAGCAGCTTTTATTTTTCCCGGGACAGGGTACACGAGCAGTACTTC

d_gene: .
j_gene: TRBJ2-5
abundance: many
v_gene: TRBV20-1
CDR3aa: CSARAGNEETQYF
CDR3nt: TGCAGTGCTAGGGCGGGAAATGAGGAGACCCAGTACTTC

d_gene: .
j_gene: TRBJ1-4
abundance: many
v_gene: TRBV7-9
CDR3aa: CASSLAIGEKLFF
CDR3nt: TGTGCCAGCAGCTTAGCGATTGGGGAAAAACTGTTTTTT

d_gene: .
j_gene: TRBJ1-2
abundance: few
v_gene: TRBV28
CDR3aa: CASSPGTHSNYGYTF
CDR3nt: TGTGCCAGCAGTCCCGGGACACACTCTAACTATGGCTACACCTTC

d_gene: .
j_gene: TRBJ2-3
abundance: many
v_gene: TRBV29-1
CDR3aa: CSVVPTDTQYF
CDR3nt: TGCAGCGTTGTTCCCACAGATACGCAGTATTTT

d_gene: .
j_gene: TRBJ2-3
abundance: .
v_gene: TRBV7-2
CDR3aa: CASSLALGGGDTQYF
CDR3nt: TGTGCCAGCAGCTTAGCGTTGGGTGGGGGGGATACGCAGTATTTT

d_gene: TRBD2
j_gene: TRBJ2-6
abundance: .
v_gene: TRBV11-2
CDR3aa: CASSLETSGYGANVLTF
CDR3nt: TGTGCCAGCAGCTTGGAGACTAGCGGGTACGGGGCCAACGTCCTGACTTTC